One and the same sample provided the 14 T cell receptor beta chains below, sequenced in a study of CD8 T cells in Susac syndrome. RNA amounts of about 0.5 to 1 ug underwent reverse transcription with random hexamers. TCRdb recomputed calls from the immunoSEQ multiplex PCR reads with MiXCR, one row per CDR3 protein. Found here are some 190,000 distinct CDR3 sequences, over 85% of them singletons; the top ten hold approximately 0.098%. Material: CD4+ T cells from PBMCs. The receptors derive from a human donor in good health.

The gene calls are TRBV5-4 and TRBJ1-4; D gene uncertain. Trimming took 0 bases from V and 7 from J, leaving 16 bases between them. Germline loops: CDR1 SGHNT, CDR2 YYREEE (reference sequence). This CDR3 region has 16 residues. The CDR3 DNA sequence: TGTGCCAGCAGCTTGGTCGGGCCAGGCCTCAGTGAAAAACTGTTTTTT. It yields the protein CASSLVGPGLSEKLFF.

The V and J genes are TRBV7-9 and TRBJ2-3; no definite D call. The V end lost 5 bases, the J end lost 8 bases, and 23 bases lay between the germline ends. The germline V gene has CDR1 SEHNR and CDR2 FQNEAQ (reference sequence). The CDR3 spans 16 residues. CDR3: CASSASAGSGYFTQYF. In nucleotides, the CDR3 is TGTGCCAGCAGCGCCTCGGCAGGCTCGGGCTATTTTACGCAGTATTTT.

V usage is TRBV3-1 and J usage is TRBJ2-1, with 7 bases that match TRBD2. This CDR3 comprises 15 residues. The germline V gene encodes CDR1 LGHDT and CDR2 YNNKEL (reference sequence). The V and J ends lost 0 bases and 4 bases, in that order; junction bases with no gene match: 3. The CDR3 DNA is TGTGCCAGCAGCCAAGACCCAGCGGGGTACAATGAGCAGTTCTTC. It specifies CASSQDPAGYNEQFF.

The chain joins TRBV29-1 to TRBJ1-2; 8 nucleotides align to TRBD1. The CDR3 loop spans 11 amino acids. Trimming took 8 bases from V and 6 from J; bases not matched to a gene: 5. Germline V gene data show CDR1 as SQVTM and CDR2 as ANQGSEA. CDR3 DNA: TGCAGCAGCCGACAGGGGAATGGCTACACCTTC. As protein: CSSRQGNGYTF.

This chain connects TRBV29-1 to TRBJ1-4; TRBD1 agrees at 7 bases. The CDR3 spans 12 residues. V trimming: 7 bases; J trimming: 3 bases; junction bases outside the gene matches: 2. The V gene's germline CDR1 is SQVTM and CDR2 ANQGSEA. This CDR3 reads CSAGTANEKLFF. The CDR3 bases are TGCAGCGCCGGGACAGCTAATGAAAAACTGTTTTTT.

This rearrangement joins TRBV10-3 to TRBJ2-2; 10 bases align to TRBD1. J was trimmed by 6 bases and V by 7 bases; bases with no gene match: 8. The CDR3 has 15 residues. The germline V gene has CDR1 ENHRY and CDR2 SYGVKD. CDR3 nucleotides: TGTGCCATCACTCAGGGACAGGGGAGTTCCGGGGAGCTGTTTTTT. Its translation: CAITQGQGSSGELFF.

This sequence joins TRBV7-2 and TRBJ2-6, with a possible D match to TRBD2 (5 bases). With 3 bases removed from V and 0 bases from J, the gap between germline ends came to 9 bases. CDR1 and CDR2 from the germline V gene are SGHTA and FQGNSA. The CDR3 runs 16 residues. The CDR3 reads CASSFGGLSGANVLTF. CDR3 nucleotide sequence: TGTGCCAGCAGCTTCGGAGGCCTCTCTGGGGCCAACGTCCTGACTTTC. The variable domain in full, completed from reference TRBV7-2 and TRBJ2-6, reads GAGVSQSPSNKVTEKGKDVELRCDPISGHTALYWYRQSLGQGLEFLIYFQGNSAPDKSGLPSDRFSAERTGGSVSTLTIQRTQQEDSAVYLCASSFGGLSGANVLTFGAGSRLTVL.

The chain couples TRBV3-1 to TRBJ2-7, with 8 bases matching TRBD1. The junction had 5 bases not matched to a gene; V was cut back by 4 bases and J by 3 bases. The CDR3 length is 14 residues. In germline, CDR1 is LGHDT, CDR2 YNNKEL (reference sequence). The CDR3 DNA is TGTGCCAGCAGCCTCCGGGACAGGTACTACGAGCAGTACTTC. Its protein is CASSLRDRYYEQYF.

The chain is built from TRBV28 and TRBJ1-4, with D perhaps TRBD1 (6 bases). V dropped 6 bases and J dropped 11 bases, with 19 bases sitting between them. Germline CDR1 and CDR2: MDHEN and SYDVKM. The CDR3 extends over 14 amino acids. CDR3 sequence reads: CASRGGDKRNKLFF. The CDR3 bases are TGTGCCAGCAGGGGGGGCGATAAAAGGAACAAACTGTTTTTT.

The CDR3 DNA reads as TGCAGTGCTAGACCCAGGGACCTAGGGGGGGCCAACGTCCTGACTTTC. Amino acids: CSARPRDLGGANVLTF. This chain uses TRBV20-1 with TRBJ2-6; D is possibly TRBD1 or TRBD2 (5 bases each). CDR3 length: 16 amino acids. Germline CDR1 reads DFQATT; CDR2 reads SNEGSKA (reference sequence). Trimming removed 2 bases at V and 4 bases at J, with 15 bases between.

The CDR3 loop is CASSFNRDQPQHF. The CDR3 nucleotides read TGTGCCAGCAGCTTCAACCGAGATCAGCCCCAGCATTTT. The chain employs TRBV7-9 and TRBJ1-5; D uncertain. CDR3 size: 13 residues. Germline V gene data show CDR1 as SEHNR and CDR2 as FQNEAQ (reference sequence). Trimming removed 3 bases at V and 5 bases at J, with 8 bases between.

The chain couples TRBV19 to TRBJ1-4; D gene unclear. The CDR3 has 15 amino acids. The V end lost 10 bases, the J end lost 0 bases, and 15 bases lay between the germline ends. Germline-derived CDR1 and CDR2 are LNHDA and SQIVND (reference sequence). The CDR3 coding sequence is TGTGCCACCCCGCCGTCCCTAGCAACTAATGAAAAACTGTTTTTT. Translating gives CATPPSLATNEKLFF.

The CDR3 sequence is CASSLRTEAFF. The CDR3 DNA sequence: TGTGCCAGCAGCTTAAGAACTGAAGCTTTCTTT. The gene calls are TRBV7-3 and TRBJ1-1; D is undetermined. The CDR3 is made up of 11 amino acids. The V gene's germline CDR1 is SGHTA and CDR2 FQGTGA. V lost 1 base and J lost 5, with 2 bases in between.

The chain uses TRBV7-9 and TRBJ1-2; D gene unclear. The V gene lost 1 base and the J gene lost 1 base, with 7 bases spanning the gap. This CDR3 comprises 14 residues. Germline-derived CDR1 and CDR2 are SEHNR and FQNEAQ (reference sequence). Written as DNA, the CDR3 is TGTGCCAGCAGCTTAGGGGGATATAACTATGGCTACACCTTC. It encodes CASSLGGYNYGYTF.